This T cell receptor beta chain appears in the sequencing data of a study of human T cells and chemical hapten exposure. Study-wide results and limits: Donor immune responses may differ from healthy people's, since all donors had alopecia. The formation of large CDR3 similarity clusters by expanded TCRs significantly exceeded that of controls.

With respect to this clonotype: Its antigen is unknown.

The CDR3 loop spans 13 amino acids. Trimming pared 3 bases from V and 8 bases from J, leaving 14 bases between. The germline CDR1 and CDR2 sequences are DFQATT and SNEGSKA (reference sequence). The time point was: pre-sensitization, week 0. Regarding treatment: therapeutic diphenylcyclopropenone sensitization with weekly scalp DPC. Researchers extracted total RNA from unfractionated whole blood. TCRdb recomputed calls from the RACE reads with MiXCR, one row per CDR3 protein. The sample carries 180,000 or so distinct CDR3 sequences, under 35% recorded once. This material consisted of whole blood, taken in connection with sensitization to the hapten diphenylcyclopropenone (DPC). This TCR was sampled from a woman younger than 45 with alopecia areata. Some clones in this sample may be carry-over from other donors' samples. The chain combines TRBV20-1 with TRBJ1-5; D possibly corresponds to TRBD1 (6 bases). The CDR3, as DNA: TGCAGTGCTAGCGTCGGGGGGCGGGAGCCCCAGCATTTT. It specifies CSASVGGREPQHF.